These 30 T cell receptor beta chains were sequenced from one sample in a study of monozygotic twins with inflammatory bowel disease. No DNA is given; TCRdb re-called the 5' RACE reads and lists each CDR3 protein once. The table lists about 380,000 distinct CDR3 sequences, with 2.6% in the top ten. The specimen sequenced was blood. The receptors stem from a human donor with ulcerative colitis or Crohn's disease, or a healthy co-twin of an affected twin (not recorded which).

This chain uses TRBV12-5 with TRBJ2-1; TCRdb's D call of TRBD2 is untestable without DNA. Germline lookup yields CDR1 LGHNT and CDR2 FRNRAP. The CDR3 runs to 14 residues. CDR3 region: CASGPGTSGDEQFF.

The CDR3 here is CSARVGALAKNIQYF. The chain couples TRBV20-1 to TRBJ2-4; TCRdb names TRBD1, which stays unverified in the absence of DNA. CDR3 length: 15 residues. Germline V lookup: CDR1 DFQATT, CDR2 SNEGSKA (reference sequence).

The gene calls are TRBV29-1 and TRBJ2-3; absent DNA, TCRdb's TRBD1 call cannot be checked. The CDR3 is 14 amino acids. Germline assignment: CDR1 SQVTM and CDR2 ANQGSEA. This chain's CDR3 is CSVEGGPSTDTQYF.

The chain has TRBV30 and TRBJ1-1. CDR1 and CDR2 (germline): GTSNPN, SVGIG (reference sequence). The length of the CDR3 is 12 residues. The CDR3: CAWSGFDTEAFF.

The V and J genes are TRBV7-9 and TRBJ2-3. From germline, CDR1 is SEHNR and CDR2 FQNEAQ (reference sequence). The CDR3 extends over 15 amino acids. CDR3 sequence reads: CASTLQRPGTDTQYF.

The chain has TRBV18 and TRBJ2-1; the D call of TRBD1 rests on TCRdb alone, since no DNA is present to check it. Germline values: CDR1 KGHSH, CDR2 LQKENI. The length of the CDR3 is 18 residues. The CDR3 spells CASSPGGSGASSFNEQFF.

This chain uses TRBV29-1 with TRBJ2-3; the TCRdb D gene call, TRBD1, has no DNA to confirm it. Per germline, CDR1 SQVTM and CDR2 ANQGSEA. CDR3 size: 17 residues. The CDR3 protein is CSAPLSGGGIFGDTQYF.

The chain links TRBV7-8 to TRBJ2-2; the TRBD1 assignment by TCRdb is unverifiable without DNA. The CDR3 is 13 amino acids. Germline CDR1 is SGHVS and CDR2 is FQNEAQ. CDR3: CASSQQGTGELFF.

This chain connects TRBV5-5 to TRBJ2-2; the D call from TCRdb, TRBD1, cannot be confirmed without DNA. The germline gives CDR1 SGHKS, CDR2 YYEKEE (reference sequence). This CDR3 spans 12 amino acids. CDR3 sequence reads: CARHRVTGELFF.

The chain links TRBV18 to TRBJ1-3; without DNA, the TCRdb call of TRBD1 cannot be checked. The germline V gene encodes CDR1 KGHSH and CDR2 LQKENI. The CDR3 runs to 17 residues. CDR3 protein: CASSPYPGQVAGNTIYF.

The rearrangement joins TRBV5-1 to TRBJ1-6; TCRdb returns TRBD1, unconfirmable since there is no DNA. The germline gives CDR1 SGHRS, CDR2 YFSETQ. The CDR3 is made up of 16 amino acids. The CDR3 loop is CASSLDPGTASGPLHF.

CDR3 loop: CASSLAAQGWHGYTF. The chain employs TRBV7-2 and TRBJ1-2; the TCRdb D gene call, TRBD1, has no DNA to confirm it. The CDR3 is 15 amino acids. Germline CDR1 and CDR2: SGHTA and FQGNSA. The full variable domain, its missing parts supplied by reference TRBV7-2 and TRBJ1-2, is GAGVSQSPSNKVTEKGKDVELRCDPISGHTALYWYRQSLGQGLEFLIYFQGNSAPDKSGLPSDRFSAERTGGSVSTLTIQRTQQEDSAVYLCASSLAAQGWHGYTFGSGTRLTVV.

The chain carries TRBV7-3 and TRBJ2-1. The CDR3 consists of 15 residues. Germline V CDR1 and CDR2: SGHTA, FQGTGA. CDR3 residues: CASSLASTDYNEQFF.

The chain combines TRBV29-1 with TRBJ1-2; the TCRdb call, TRBD1, lacks DNA for checking. Germline V gives CDR1 SQVTM, CDR2 ANQGSEA. This CDR3 region has 13 residues. The chain's CDR3 is CSVLQGVDYGYTF.

V and J are TRBV7-6 and TRBJ2-1; absent DNA, TCRdb's TRBD1 call cannot be checked. Germline V lookup: CDR1 SGHVS, CDR2 FNYEAQ. The CDR3 length is 15 residues. Here the CDR3 reads CASSLAWGGSDEQFF.

The rearrangement uses TRBV4-3 and TRBJ1-3; TCRdb picks TRBD1, but there is no DNA to check that call. CDR3 length: 16 residues. Germline V gene data show CDR1 as LGHNA and CDR2 as YSLEER. CDR3 in amino acids: CASSQKPQGAGNTIYF.

This CDR3 reads CASSSDSLTNTGELFF. The V gene is TRBV28, the J gene TRBJ2-2; TCRdb's assignment of TRBD1 cannot be checked, as there is no DNA. CDR1 and CDR2 (germline): MDHEN, SYDVKM. The CDR3 sequence is 16 residues long.

J is TRBJ1-6 and V is TRBV6-1; the D gene TCRdb calls, TRBD1, cannot be checked with no DNA. The CDR3 has 16 residues. Germline V gene lookup returns CDR1 MNHNS and CDR2 SASEGT. The CDR3 reads CASRNRQGTYNSPLHF.

V and J are TRBV12-3 or TRBV12-4 and TRBJ2-7; TCRdb reports TRBD1, a call that lacks DNA to check it against. CDR3 length: 14 amino acids. CDR3 region: CASSDRDRGLEQYF.

The rearrangement links TRBV4-1 to TRBJ1-1; TCRdb outputs TRBD1, but without DNA this stays unchecked. The germline gives CDR1 MGHRA, CDR2 YSYEKL. The CDR3 covers 18 residues. The CDR3 spells CASSQAPFRGGAGTEAFF.

The chain combines TRBV12-3 or TRBV12-4 with TRBJ2-7; the TCRdb call, TRBD2, lacks DNA for checking. The CDR3 contains 15 residues. The CDR3 sequence is CASSLARLAVYEQYF.

The chain has TRBV27 and TRBJ2-1; TCRdb lists TRBD1, though no DNA is available to test this call. CDR3 length: 13 residues. In germline, CDR1 is MNHEY, CDR2 SMNVEV (reference sequence). CDR3 loop: CASSLRGYNEQFF.

The chain employs TRBV12-3 or TRBV12-4 and TRBJ2-5. The CDR3 length is 14 residues. The CDR3 sequence: CASSLWSDEETQYF.

The CDR3 here is CASSIANAYEQYF. The J gene is TRBJ2-7, the V gene TRBV12-3 or TRBV12-4. The CDR3 extends over 13 amino acids.

The chain uses TRBV20-1 and TRBJ2-7; absent DNA, TCRdb's TRBD2 call cannot be checked. The CDR3 sequence is 17 residues long. Germline V gene sequence: CDR1 DFQATT, CDR2 SNEGSKA (reference sequence). The CDR3 loop is CSARSLLAGGGPYEQYF.

This CDR3 is CASSFFRRDSNEQYF. V usage is TRBV5-5 and J usage is TRBJ2-7; TCRdb's assignment of TRBD1 cannot be checked, as there is no DNA. Germline values: CDR1 SGHKS, CDR2 YYEKEE (reference sequence). The CDR3 is 15 amino acids.

V and J are TRBV7-2 and TRBJ2-1; TCRdb names TRBD1, which stays unverified in the absence of DNA. Germline CDR1 is SGHTA and CDR2 is FQGNSA. This CDR3 is 15 amino acids long. The CDR3 here is CASSKYRGRDNEQFF.

The genes are TRBV15 and TRBJ1-1; with no DNA, the TCRdb D assignment of TRBD1 cannot be verified. Germline V gene data show CDR1 as LNHNV and CDR2 as YYDKDF (reference sequence). This CDR3 comprises 14 residues. The CDR3 loop reads CATHRDRVNTEAFF. Using reference TRBV15 and TRBJ1-1 for the parts outside the CDR3, the full variable domain is DAMVIQNPRYQVTQFGKPVTLSCSQTLNHNVMYWYQQKSSQAPKLLFHYYDKDFNNEADTPDNFQSRRPNTSFCFLDIRSPGLGDTAMYLCATHRDRVNTEAFFGQGTRLTVV.

The rearrangement joins TRBV4-1 to TRBJ2-3; without DNA, the TCRdb call of TRBD2 cannot be checked. The CDR3 extends over 18 amino acids. CDR1 is MGHRA and CDR2 is YSYEKL in the germline V gene. CDR3 loop: CASSQASQTSGARSTQYF.

V gene TRBV12-3 or TRBV12-4 combines with J gene TRBJ2-7; TCRdb's D gene call, TRBD2, goes unchecked for lack of DNA. The CDR3 extends over 16 amino acids. The CDR3 protein is CASSLEGSGMYYEQYF.